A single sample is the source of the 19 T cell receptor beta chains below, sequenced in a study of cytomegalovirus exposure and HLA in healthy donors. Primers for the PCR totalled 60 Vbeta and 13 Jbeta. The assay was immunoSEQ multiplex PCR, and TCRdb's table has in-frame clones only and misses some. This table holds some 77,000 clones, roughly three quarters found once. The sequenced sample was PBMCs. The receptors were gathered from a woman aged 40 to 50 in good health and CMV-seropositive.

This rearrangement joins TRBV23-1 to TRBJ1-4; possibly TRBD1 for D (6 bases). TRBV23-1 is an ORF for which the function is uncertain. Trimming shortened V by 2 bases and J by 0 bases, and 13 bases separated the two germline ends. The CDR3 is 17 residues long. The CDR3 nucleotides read TGCGCCAGCAGTCAACCTAGGCAGGGGCCAACTAATGAAAAACTGTTTTTT. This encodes CASSQPRQGPTNEKLFF.

Written as DNA, the CDR3 is TGCGCCAGCAGCTTGGGGGACAGGGGGCGCATAGCTTTCTTT. Translation gives CASSLGDRGRIAFF. The V gene is TRBV5-1, the J gene TRBJ1-1, with 12 bases matching TRBD1. V gave up 0 bases and J gave up 10 bases; unmatched junction bases: 4. The V gene's germline CDR1 is SGHRS and CDR2 YFSETQ. This CDR3 contains 14 residues.

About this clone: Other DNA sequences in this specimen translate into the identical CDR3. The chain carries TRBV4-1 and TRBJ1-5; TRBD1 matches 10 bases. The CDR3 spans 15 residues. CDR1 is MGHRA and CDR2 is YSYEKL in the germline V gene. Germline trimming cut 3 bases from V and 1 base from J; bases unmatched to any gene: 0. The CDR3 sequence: CASSQGQGSNQPQHF. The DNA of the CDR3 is TGCGCCAGCAGCCAGGGACAGGGGAGCAATCAGCCCCAGCATTTT.

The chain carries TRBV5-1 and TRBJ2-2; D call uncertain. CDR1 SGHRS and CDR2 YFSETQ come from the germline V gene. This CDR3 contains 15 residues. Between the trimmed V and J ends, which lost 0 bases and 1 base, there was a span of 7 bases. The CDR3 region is CASSLDGRNTGELFF. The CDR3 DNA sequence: TGCGCCAGCAGCTTGGATGGGCGGAACACCGGGGAGCTGTTTTTT.

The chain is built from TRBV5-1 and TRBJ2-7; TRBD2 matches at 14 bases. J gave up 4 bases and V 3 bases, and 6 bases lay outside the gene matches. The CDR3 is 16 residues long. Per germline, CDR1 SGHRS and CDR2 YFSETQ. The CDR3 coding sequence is TGCGCCAGCAGCTCCGGACTAGCGGGAGGAGGGTACGAGCAGTACTTC. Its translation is CASSSGLAGGGYEQYF.

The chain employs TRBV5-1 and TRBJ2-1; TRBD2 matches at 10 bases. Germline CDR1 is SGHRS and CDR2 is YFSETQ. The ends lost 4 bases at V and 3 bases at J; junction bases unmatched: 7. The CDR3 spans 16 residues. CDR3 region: CASSNLAGGLYNEQFF. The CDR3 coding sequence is TGCGCCAGCAGCAACTTAGCGGGGGGCCTCTACAATGAGCAGTTCTTC.

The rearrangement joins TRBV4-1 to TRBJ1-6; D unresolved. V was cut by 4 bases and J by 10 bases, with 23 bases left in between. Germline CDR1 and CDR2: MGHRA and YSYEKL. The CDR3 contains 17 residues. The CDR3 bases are TGCGCCAGCAGCCGAGAAAACGGGTTAGCGAACCCCTCACCCCTCCACTTT. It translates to CASSRENGLANPSPLHF.

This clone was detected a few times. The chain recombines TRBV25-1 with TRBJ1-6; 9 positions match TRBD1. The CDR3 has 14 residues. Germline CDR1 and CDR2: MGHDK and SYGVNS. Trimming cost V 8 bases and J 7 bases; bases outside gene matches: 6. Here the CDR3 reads CASRWTGANSPLHF. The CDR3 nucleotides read TGTGCCAGCCGCTGGACAGGGGCAAATTCACCCCTCCACTTT.

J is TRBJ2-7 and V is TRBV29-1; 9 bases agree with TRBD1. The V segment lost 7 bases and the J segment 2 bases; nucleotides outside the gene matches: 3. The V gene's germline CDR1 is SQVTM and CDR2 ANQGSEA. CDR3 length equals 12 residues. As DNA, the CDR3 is TGCAGCGGCGGGACAGGGACCTACGAGCAGTACTTC. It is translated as CSGGTGTYEQYF.

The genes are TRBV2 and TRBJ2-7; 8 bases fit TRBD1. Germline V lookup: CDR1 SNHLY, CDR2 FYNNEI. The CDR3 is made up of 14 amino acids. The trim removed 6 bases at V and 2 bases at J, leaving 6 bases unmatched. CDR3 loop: CASRYGQGPYEQYF. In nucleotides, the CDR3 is TGTGCCAGCAGGTACGGACAGGGCCCCTACGAGCAGTACTTC.

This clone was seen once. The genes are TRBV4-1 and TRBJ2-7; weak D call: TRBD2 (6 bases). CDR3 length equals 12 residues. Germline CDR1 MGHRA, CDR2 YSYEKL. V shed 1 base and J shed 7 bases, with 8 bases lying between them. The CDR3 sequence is CASSQVRGEQYF. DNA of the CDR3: TGCGCCAGCAGCCAAGTGCGGGGTGAGCAGTACTTC.

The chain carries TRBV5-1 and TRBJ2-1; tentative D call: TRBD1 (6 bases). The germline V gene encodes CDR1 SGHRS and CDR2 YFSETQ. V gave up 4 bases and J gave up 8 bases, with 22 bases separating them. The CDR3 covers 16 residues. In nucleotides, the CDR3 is TGCGCCAGCAGCGCCTCGACAGGACCCTATGGGGATGAGCAGTTCTTC. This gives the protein CASSASTGPYGDEQFF. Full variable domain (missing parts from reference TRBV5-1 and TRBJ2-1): KAGVTQTPRYLIKTRGQQVTLSCSPISGHRSVSWYQQTPGQGLQFLFEYFSETQRNKGNFPGRFSGRQFSNSRSEMNVSTLELGDSALYLCASSASTGPYGDEQFFGPGTRLTVL.

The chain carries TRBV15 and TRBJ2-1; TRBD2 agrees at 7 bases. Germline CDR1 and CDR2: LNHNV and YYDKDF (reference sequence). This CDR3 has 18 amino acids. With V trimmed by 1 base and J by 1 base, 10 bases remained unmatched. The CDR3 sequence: CATSRAGSGRASYNEQFF. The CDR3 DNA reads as TGTGCCACCAGCAGAGCCGGTAGTGGGAGGGCTTCCTACAATGAGCAGTTCTTC. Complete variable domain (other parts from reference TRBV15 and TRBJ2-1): DAMVIQNPRYQVTQFGKPVTLSCSQTLNHNVMYWYQQKSSQAPKLLFHYYDKDFNNEADTPDNFQSRRPNTSFCFLDIRSPGLGDTAMYLCATSRAGSGRASYNEQFFGPGTRLTVL.

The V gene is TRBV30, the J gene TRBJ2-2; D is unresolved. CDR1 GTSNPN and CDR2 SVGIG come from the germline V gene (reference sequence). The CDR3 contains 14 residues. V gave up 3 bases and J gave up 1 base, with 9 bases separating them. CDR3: CAWRRGVNTGELFF. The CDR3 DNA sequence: TGTGCCTGGAGGAGAGGTGTGAACACCGGGGAGCTGTTTTTT.

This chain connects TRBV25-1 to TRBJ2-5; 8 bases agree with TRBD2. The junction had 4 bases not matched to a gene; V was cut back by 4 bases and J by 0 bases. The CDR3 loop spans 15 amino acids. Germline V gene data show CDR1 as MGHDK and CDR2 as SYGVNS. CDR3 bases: TGTGCCAGCAGTGGGCGGGGGGACCACCAAGAGACCCAGTACTTC. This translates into CASSGRGDHQETQYF.

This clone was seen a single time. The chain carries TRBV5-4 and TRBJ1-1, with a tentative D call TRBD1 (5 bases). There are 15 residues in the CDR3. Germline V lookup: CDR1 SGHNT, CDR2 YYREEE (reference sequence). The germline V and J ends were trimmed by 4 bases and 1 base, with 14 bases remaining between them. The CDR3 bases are TGTGCCAGCAGCCCCGGGGGTCGGGGGAACACTGAAGCTTTCTTT. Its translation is CASSPGGRGNTEAFF.

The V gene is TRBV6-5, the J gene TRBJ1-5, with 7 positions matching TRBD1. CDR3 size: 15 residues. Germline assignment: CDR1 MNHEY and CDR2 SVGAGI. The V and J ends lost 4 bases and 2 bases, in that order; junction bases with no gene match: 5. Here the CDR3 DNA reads TGTGCCAGCAGTTCTACAGGGGCGGGCAATCAGCCCCAGCATTTT. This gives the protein CASSSTGAGNQPQHF.

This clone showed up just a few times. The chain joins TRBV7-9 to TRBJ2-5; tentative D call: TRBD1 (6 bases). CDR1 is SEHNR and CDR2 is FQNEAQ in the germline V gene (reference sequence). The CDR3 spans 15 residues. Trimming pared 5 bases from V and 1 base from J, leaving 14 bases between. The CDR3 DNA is TGTGCCAGCAGCCTCCTAGAGGGGGTCCAAGAGACCCAGTACTTC. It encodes CASSLLEGVQETQYF.

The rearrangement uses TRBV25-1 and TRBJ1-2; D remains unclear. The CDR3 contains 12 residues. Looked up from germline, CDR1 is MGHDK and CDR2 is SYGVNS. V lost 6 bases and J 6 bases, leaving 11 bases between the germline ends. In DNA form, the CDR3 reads TGTGCCAGCAGACGAGGAGTTCATGGCTACACCTTC. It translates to CASRRGVHGYTF.